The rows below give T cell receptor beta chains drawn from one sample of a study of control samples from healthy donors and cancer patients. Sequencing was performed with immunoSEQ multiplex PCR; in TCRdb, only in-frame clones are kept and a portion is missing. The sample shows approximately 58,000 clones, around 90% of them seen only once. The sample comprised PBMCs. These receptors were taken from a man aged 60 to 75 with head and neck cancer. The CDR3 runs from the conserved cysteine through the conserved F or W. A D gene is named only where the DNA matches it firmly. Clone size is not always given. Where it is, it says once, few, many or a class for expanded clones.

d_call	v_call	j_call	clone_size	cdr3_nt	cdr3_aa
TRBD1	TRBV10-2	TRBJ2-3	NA	TGCGCCAGCAGGGGGACAGGCACAGATACGCAGTATTTT	CASRGTGTDTQYF
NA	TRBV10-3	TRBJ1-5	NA	TGTGCCATCAGTGAGTCGGTGGGTAGGAGCAATCAGCCCCAGCATTTT	CAISESVGRSNQPQHF
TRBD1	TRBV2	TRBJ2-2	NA	TGTGCCAGCAGTTTACAGGGGGTGAACACCGGGGAGCTGTTTTTT	CASSLQGVNTGELFF
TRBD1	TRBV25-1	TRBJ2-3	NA	TGTGCCAGCAGCCAGGGGGCAGATACGCAGTATTTT	CASSQGADTQYF
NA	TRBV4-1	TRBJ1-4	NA	TGCGCCAGCAGCGCGCCCTATGAAAAACTGTTTTTT	CASSAPYEKLFF
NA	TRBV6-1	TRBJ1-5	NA	TGTGCCAGCAGTGAACCGGCAGGTAGCAATCAGCCCCAGCATTTT	CASSEPAGSNQPQHF
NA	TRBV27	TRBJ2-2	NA	TGTGCCAGCAGGGGGGGCAAACGGCCCGGGGAGCTGTTTTTT	CASRGGKRPGELFF
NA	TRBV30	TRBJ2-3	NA	TGTGCCTGGAATCCAGGGAGCACAGATACGCAGTATTTT	CAWNPGSTDTQYF
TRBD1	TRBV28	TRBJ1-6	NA	TGTGCCAGCAGAGCCGGGGACAGGTGGGATTCACCCCTCCACTTT	CASRAGDRWDSPLHF
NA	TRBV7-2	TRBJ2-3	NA	TGTGCCAGCAGCCCGGGATGGCTAGCGAAAGATACGCAGTATTTT	CASSPGWLAKDTQYF
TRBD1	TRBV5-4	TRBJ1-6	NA	TGTGCCAGCAGCCTAAGACGGACAGGGGTAAATTCACCCCTCCACTTT	CASSLRRTGVNSPLHF
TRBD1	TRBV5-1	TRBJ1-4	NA	TGCGCCAGCAGCACTGGGACAGGGGGCTTGGAAAAACTGTTTTTT	CASSTGTGGLEKLFF
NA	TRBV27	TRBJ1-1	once	TGTGCCAGCAGTCCCCCTCGTCGGACTGAAGCTTTCTTT	CASSPPRRTEAFF
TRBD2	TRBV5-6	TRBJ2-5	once	TGTGCCAGCAGCCTAAGACTAGCGGGAGGGGAAACCCAGTACTTC	CASSLRLAGGETQYF
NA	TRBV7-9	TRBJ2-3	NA	TGTGCCAGCAGCCCCAGGGGGGGCGGGGCAGATACACAGTATTTT	CASSPRGGGADTQYF
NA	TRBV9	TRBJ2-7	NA	TGTGCCAGCAGCTCATCGACAGGTTCCTACGAGCAGTACTTC	CASSSSTGSYEQYF
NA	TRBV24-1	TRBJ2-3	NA	TGTGCCACCAGTGATTCGGGGGATACGCAGTATTTT	CATSDSGDTQYF
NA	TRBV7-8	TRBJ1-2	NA	TGTGCCAGCAGCTTAGGGGCACCCGGGACACTACGTAATGGCTACACCTTC	CASSLGAPGTLRNGYTF
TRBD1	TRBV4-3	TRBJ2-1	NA	TGCGCCAGCAGCCAAGCGGGACAGGTTTACAATGAGCAGTTCTTC	CASSQAGQVYNEQFF
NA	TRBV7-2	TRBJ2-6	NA	TGTGCCAGCAGCCCCACAAAGATCCGGTCCTCTGGGGCCAACGTCCTGACTTTC	CASSPTKIRSSGANVLTF
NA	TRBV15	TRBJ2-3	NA	TGTGCCACCAGCAGAGATGCAGATACGCAGTATTTT	CATSRDADTQYF
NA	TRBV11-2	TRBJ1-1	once	TGTGCCAGCAGCTCCTTTAGGGGGAACACTGAAGCTTTCTTT	CASSSFRGNTEAFF
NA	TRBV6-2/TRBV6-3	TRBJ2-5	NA	TGTGCCAGCAGTTACCCATCCGCGGGGATAGAGACCCAGTACTTC	CASSYPSAGIETQYF
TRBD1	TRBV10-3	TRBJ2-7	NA	TGTGCCATCAGTGACAGTAACAGGGGCCACGAGCAGTACTTC	CAISDSNRGHEQYF
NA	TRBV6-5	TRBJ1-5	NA	TGTGCCAGCAGTTACTCGGGAATGTTGGGGCAGCCCCAGCATTTT	CASSYSGMLGQPQHF
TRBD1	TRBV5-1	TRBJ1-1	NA	TGCGCCAGCAGCCGGGACAGGCTCAAGGCCTTCTTT	CASSRDRLKAFF
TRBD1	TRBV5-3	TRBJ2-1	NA	TGTGCCAGAAGCTTCTACCCGACAGGGGGTAGTCACCATGAGCAGTTCTTC	CARSFYPTGGSHHEQFF
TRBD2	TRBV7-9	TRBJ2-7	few	TGTGCCAGCAGCCTCCGAGGAGCGGGAGTGGATAACGAGCAGTACTTC	CASSLRGAGVDNEQYF
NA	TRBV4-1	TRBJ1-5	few	TGCGCCAGCAGCCAAGAACAGGGAGGTGGCAATCAGCCCCAGCATTTT	CASSQEQGGGNQPQHF
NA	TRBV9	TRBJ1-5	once	TGTGCCAGCAGCGTAGAACCTCATAGCAATCAGCCCCAGCATTTT	CASSVEPHSNQPQHF